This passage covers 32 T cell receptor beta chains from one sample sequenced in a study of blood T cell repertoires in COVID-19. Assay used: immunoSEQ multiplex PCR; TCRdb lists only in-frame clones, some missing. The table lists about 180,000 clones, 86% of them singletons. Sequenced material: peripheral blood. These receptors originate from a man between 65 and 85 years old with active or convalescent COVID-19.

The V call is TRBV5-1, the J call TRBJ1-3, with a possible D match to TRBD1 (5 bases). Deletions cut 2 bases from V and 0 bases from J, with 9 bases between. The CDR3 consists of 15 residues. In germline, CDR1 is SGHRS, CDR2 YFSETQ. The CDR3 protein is CASSLSGISGNTIYF. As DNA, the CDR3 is TGCGCCAGCAGCTTATCAGGGATCTCTGGAAACACCATATATTTT.

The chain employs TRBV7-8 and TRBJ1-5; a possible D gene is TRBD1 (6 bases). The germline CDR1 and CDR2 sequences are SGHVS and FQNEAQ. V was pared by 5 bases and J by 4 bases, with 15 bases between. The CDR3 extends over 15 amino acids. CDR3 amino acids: CASSPQGVMNQPQHF. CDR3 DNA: TGTGCCAGCAGCCCACAGGGAGTAATGAATCAGCCCCAGCATTTT.

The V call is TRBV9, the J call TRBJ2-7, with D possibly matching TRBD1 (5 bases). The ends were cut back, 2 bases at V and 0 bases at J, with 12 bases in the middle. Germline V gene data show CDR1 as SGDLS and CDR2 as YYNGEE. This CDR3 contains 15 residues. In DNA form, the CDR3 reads TGTGCCAGCAGCGTCGGCGGACACCCCTCCTACGAGCAGTACTTC. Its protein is CASSVGGHPSYEQYF.

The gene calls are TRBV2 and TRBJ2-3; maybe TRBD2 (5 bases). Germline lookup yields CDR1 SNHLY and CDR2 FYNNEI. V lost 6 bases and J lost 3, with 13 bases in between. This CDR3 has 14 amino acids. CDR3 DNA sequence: TGTGCCAGCAGAGGGCTAGCCTTGACAGATACGCAGTATTTT. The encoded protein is CASRGLALTDTQYF.

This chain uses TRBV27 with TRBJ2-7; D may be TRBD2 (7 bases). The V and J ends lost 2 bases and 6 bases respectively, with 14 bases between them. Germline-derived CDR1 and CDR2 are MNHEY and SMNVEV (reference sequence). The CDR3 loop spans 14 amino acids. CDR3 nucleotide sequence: TGTGCCAGCAGTTTACAAGGGGGAGGGTTCGAGCAGTACTTC. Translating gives CASSLQGGGFEQYF.

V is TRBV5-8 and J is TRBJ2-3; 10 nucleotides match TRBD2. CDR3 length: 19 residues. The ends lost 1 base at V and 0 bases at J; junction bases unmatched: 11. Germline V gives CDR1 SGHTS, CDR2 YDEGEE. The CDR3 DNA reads TGTGCCAGCAGCTTGTTTTGGAGCGGGAGGGCCCGTAGCACAGATACGCAGTATTTT. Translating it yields CASSLFWSGRARSTDTQYF.

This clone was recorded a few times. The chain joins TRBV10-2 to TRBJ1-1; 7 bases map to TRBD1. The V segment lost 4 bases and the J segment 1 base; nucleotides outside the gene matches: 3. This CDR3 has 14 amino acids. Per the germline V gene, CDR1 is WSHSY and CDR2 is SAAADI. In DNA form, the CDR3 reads TGCGCCAGCAGTGGAGGGGGCTCGAACACTGAAGCTTTCTTT. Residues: CASSGGGSNTEAFF.

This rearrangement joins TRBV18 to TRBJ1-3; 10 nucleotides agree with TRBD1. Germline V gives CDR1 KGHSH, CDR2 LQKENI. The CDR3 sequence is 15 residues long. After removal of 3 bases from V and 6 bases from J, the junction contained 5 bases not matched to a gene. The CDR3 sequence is CASSPGQGLLNTIYF. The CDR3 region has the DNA TGTGCCAGCTCACCGGGACAGGGGTTATTAAACACCATATATTTT.

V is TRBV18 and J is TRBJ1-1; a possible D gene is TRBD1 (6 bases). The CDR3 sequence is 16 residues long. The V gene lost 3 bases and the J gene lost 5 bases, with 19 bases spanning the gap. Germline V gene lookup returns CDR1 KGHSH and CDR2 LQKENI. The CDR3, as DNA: TGTGCCAGCTCACCCGACAGGATATTAGGGCGGACTGAAGCTTTCTTT. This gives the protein CASSPDRILGRTEAFF.

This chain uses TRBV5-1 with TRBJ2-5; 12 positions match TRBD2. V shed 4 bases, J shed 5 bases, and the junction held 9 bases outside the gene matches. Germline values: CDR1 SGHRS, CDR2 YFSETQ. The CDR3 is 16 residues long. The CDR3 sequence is CASSVGLAGTQETQYF. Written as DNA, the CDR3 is TGCGCCAGCAGCGTCGGACTAGCGGGAACTCAGGAGACCCAGTACTTC.

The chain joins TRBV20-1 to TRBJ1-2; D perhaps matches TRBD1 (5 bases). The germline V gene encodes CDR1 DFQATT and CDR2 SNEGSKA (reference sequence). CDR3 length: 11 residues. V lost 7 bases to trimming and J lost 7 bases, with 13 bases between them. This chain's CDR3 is CSVIGAGGYTF. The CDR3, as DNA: TGCAGTGTTATAGGGGCAGGTGGCTACACCTTC.

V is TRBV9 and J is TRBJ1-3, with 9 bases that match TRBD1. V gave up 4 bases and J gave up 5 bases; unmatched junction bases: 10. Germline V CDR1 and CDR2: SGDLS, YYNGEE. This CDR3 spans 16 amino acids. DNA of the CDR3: TGTGCCAGCAGCCCCCGGACAGGGGCAGTGAGAAACACCATATATTTT. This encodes CASSPRTGAVRNTIYF.

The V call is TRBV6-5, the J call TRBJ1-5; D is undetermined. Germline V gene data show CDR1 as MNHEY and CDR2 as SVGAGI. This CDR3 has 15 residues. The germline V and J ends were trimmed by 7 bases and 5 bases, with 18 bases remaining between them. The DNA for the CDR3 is TGTGCCAGCATGATTATGGTGACTGTGGATCAGCCCCAGCATTTT. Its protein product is CASMIMVTVDQPQHF.

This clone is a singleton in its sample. This CDR3 reads CASSPLEIAKNIQYF. The CDR3 nucleotides are TGTGCCAGCTCCCCCTTGGAGATAGCCAAAAACATTCAGTACTTC. The gene calls are TRBV18 and TRBJ2-4, with no clear D. With 6 bases removed from V and 0 bases from J, the gap between germline ends came to 12 bases. This CDR3 contains 15 residues. Germline V gene lookup returns CDR1 KGHSH and CDR2 LQKENI. The variable domain in full, completed from reference TRBV18 and TRBJ2-4, reads NAGVMQNPRHLVRRRGQEARLRCSPMKGHSHVYWYRQLPEEGLKFMVYLQKENIIDESGMPKERFSAEFPKEGPSILRIQQVVRGDSAAYFCASSPLEIAKNIQYFGAGTRLSVL.

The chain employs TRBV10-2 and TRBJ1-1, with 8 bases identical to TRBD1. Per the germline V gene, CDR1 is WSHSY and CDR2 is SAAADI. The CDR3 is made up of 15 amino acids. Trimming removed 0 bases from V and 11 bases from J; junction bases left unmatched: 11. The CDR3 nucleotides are TGCGCCAGCAGTGAGTCGGGGACAGGATCCGTCGTGGCTTTCTTT. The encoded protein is CASSESGTGSVVAFF.

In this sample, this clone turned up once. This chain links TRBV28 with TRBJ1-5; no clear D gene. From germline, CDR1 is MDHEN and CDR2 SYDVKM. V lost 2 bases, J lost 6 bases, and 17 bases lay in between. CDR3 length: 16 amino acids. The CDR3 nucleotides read TGTGCCAGCAGTTTACCCCCGGGAAGTGAGGCTCAGCCCCAGCATTTT. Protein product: CASSLPPGSEAQPQHF. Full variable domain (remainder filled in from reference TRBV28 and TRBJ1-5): DVKVTQSSRYLVKRTGEKVFLECVQDMDHENMFWYRQDPGLGLRLIYFSYDVKMKEKGDIPEGYSVSREKKERFSLILESASTNQTSMYLCASSLPPGSEAQPQHFGDGTRLSIL.

The CDR3 loop is CASSPLRGPRETQYF. Written as DNA, the CDR3 is TGTGCCAGCAGCCCCCTCCGTGGCCCGCGGGAGACCCAGTACTTC. The chain employs TRBV11-2 and TRBJ2-5; D ambiguous. The CDR3 runs 15 residues. The germline CDR1 and CDR2 sequences are SGHAT and FQNNGV. V dropped 5 bases and J dropped 5 bases, with 18 bases sitting between them.

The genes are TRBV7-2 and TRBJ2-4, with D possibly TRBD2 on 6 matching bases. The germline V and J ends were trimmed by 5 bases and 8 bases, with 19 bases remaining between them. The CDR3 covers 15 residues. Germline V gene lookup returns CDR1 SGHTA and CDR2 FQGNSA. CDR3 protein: CASSPGGALRDIQYF. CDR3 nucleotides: TGTGCCAGCAGCCCAGGCGGGGCTTTAAGAGACATTCAGTACTTC. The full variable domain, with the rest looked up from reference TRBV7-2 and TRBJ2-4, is GAGVSQSPSNKVTEKGKDVELRCDPISGHTALYWYRQSLGQGLEFLIYFQGNSAPDKSGLPSDRFSAERTGGSVSTLTIQRTQQEDSAVYLCASSPGGALRDIQYFGAGTRLSVL.

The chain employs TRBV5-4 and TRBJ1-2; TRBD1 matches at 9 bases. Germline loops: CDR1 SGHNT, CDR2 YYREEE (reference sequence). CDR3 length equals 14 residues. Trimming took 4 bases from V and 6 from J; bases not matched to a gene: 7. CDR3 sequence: CASSVGQGRDGYTF. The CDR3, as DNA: TGTGCCAGCAGCGTAGGACAGGGGAGGGATGGCTACACCTTC.

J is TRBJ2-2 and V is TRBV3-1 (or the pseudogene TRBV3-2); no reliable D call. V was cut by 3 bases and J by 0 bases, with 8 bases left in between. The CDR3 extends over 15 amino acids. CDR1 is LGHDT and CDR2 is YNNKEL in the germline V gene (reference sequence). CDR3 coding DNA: TGTGCCAGCAGCCAGTTCTACGCGAACACCGGGGAGCTGTTTTTT. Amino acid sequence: CASSQFYANTGELFF.

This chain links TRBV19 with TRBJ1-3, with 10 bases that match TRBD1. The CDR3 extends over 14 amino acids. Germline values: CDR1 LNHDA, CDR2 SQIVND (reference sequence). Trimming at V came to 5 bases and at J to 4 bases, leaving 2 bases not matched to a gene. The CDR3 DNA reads TGTGCCAGTAGTGCGACAGGGGGCGGAAACACCATATATTTT. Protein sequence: CASSATGGGNTIYF. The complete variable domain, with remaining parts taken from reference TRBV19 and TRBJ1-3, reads DGGITQSPKYLFRKEGQNVTLSCEQNLNHDAMYWYRQDPGQGLRLIYYSQIVNDFQKGDIAEGYSVSREKKESFPLTVTSAQKNPTAFYLCASSATGGGNTIYFGEGSWLTVV.

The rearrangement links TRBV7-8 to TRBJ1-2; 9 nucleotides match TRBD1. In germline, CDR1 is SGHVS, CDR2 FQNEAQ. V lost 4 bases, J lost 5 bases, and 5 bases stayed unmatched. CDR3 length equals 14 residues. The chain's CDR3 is CASSYLQGAYGYTF. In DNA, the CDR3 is TGTGCCAGCAGCTATCTACAGGGGGCGTATGGCTACACCTTC.

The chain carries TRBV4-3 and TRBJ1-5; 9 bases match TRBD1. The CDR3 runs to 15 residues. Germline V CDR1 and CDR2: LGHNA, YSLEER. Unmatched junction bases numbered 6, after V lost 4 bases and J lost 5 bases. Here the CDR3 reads CASSRDRGSDQPQHF. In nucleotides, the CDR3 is TGCGCCAGCAGCCGCGACAGGGGGTCTGATCAGCCCCAGCATTTT.

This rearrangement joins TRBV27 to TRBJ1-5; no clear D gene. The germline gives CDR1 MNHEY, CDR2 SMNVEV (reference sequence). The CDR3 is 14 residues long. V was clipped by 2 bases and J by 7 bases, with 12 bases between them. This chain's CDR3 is CASSLRGGRQPQHF. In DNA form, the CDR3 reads TGTGCCAGCAGTTTACGAGGAGGGAGGCAGCCCCAGCATTTT.

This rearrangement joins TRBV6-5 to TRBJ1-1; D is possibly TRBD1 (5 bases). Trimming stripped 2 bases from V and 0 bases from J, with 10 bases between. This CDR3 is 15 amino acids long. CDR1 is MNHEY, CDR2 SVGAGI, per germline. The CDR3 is CASSYAGPMNTEAFF. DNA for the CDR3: TGTGCCAGCAGTTACGCGGGACCCATGAACACTGAAGCTTTCTTT.

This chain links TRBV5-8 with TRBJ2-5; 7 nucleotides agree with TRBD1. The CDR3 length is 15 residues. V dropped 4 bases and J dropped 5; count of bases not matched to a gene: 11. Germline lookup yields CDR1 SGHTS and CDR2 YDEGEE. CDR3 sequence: CASSLGTDLGETQYF. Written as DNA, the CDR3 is TGTGCCAGCAGCCTCGGGACAGACCTAGGGGAGACCCAGTACTTC.

DNA for the CDR3: TGTGCCAGCATCCGGAGTTATACTGAAGCTTTCTTT. Its protein is CASIRSYTEAFF. V usage is TRBV2 and J usage is TRBJ1-1; no clear D. CDR3 length: 12 residues. Germline lookup yields CDR1 SNHLY and CDR2 FYNNEI. Trimming removed 7 bases at V and 5 bases at J, with 11 bases between. Complete variable domain (other parts from reference TRBV2 and TRBJ1-1): EPEVTQTPSHQVTQMGQEVILRCVPISNHLYFYWYRQILGQKVEFLVSFYNNEISEKSEIFDDQFSVERPDGSNFTLKIRSTKLEDSAMYFCASIRSYTEAFFGQGTRLTVV.

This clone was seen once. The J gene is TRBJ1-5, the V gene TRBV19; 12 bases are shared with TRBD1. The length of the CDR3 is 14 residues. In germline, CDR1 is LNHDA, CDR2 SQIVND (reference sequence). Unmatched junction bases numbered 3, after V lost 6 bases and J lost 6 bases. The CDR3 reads CASRGQGARQPQHF. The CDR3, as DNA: TGTGCCAGTAGGGGACAGGGGGCGCGTCAGCCCCAGCATTTT.

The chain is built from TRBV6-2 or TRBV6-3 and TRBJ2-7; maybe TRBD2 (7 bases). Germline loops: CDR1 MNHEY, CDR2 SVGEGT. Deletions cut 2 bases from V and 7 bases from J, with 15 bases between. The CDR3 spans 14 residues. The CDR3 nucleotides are TGTGCCAGCAGTTACAGGGGGGGCGCACGAGAGCAGTACTTC. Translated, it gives CASSYRGGAREQYF.

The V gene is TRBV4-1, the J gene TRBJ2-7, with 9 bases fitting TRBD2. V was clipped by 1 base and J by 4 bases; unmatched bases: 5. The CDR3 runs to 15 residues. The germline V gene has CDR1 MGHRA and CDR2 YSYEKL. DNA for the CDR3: TGCGCCAGCAGCCAAGGGCGGGGACTAGCTTACGAGCAGTACTTC. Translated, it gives CASSQGRGLAYEQYF.

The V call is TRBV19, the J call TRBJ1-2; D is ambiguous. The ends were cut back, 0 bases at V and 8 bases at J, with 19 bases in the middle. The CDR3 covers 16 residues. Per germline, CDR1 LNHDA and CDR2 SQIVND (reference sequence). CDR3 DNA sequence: TGTGCCAGTAGTATAGATCGTTCCGGGATGTATCAGGGCTACACCTTC. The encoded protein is CASSIDRSGMYQGYTF.

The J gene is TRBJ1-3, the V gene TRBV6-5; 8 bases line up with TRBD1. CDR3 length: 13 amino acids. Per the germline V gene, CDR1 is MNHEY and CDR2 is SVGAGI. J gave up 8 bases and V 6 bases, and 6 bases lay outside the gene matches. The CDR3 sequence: CASRMTGADTIYF. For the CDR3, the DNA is TGTGCCAGCAGAATGACAGGGGCAGACACCATATATTTT.